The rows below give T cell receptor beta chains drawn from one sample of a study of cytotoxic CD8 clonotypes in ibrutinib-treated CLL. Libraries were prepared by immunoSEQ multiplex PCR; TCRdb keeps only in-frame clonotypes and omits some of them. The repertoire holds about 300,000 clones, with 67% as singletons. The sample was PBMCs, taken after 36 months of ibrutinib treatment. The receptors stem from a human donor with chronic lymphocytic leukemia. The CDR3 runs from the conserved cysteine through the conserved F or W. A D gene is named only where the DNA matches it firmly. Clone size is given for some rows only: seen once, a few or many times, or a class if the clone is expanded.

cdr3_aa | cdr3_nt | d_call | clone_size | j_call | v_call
CASRRLAGVRELFF | TGTGCCAGCAGAAGATTAGCGGGAGTTAGGGAGCTGTTTTTT | TRBD2 | few | TRBJ2-2 | TRBV28
CASSETSGRFYEQYF | TGTGCCAGCAGTGAAACTAGCGGGAGGTTCTACGAGCAGTACTTC | TRBD2 | . | TRBJ2-7 | TRBV2
CASSLSSGRRTDTQYF | TGTGCCAGCAGCTTGTCTAGCGGGAGACGCACAGATACGCAGTATTTT | TRBD2 | . | TRBJ2-3 | TRBV7-7
CSVELGGPDTQYF | TGCAGCGTTGAGTTGGGGGGCCCAGATACGCAGTATTTT | . | . | TRBJ2-3 | TRBV29-1
CASSLAGRSSTDTQYF | TGTGCCAGCAGCTTGGCTGGGAGGTCTAGCACAGATACGCAGTATTTT | . | . | TRBJ2-3 | TRBV5-6
CASARTGGRETQYF | TGTGCCAGTGCTCGGACAGGAGGGAGGGAGACCCAGTACTTC | . | . | TRBJ2-5 | TRBV19
CATTDRGTLANTEAFF | TGTGCCACTACGGATAGGGGAACCTTAGCGAACACTGAAGCTTTCTTT | . | . | TRBJ1-1 | TRBV10-3
CASSASGGAAGEQFF | TGTGCCAGCAGCGCTAGCGGGGGGGCGGCAGGTGAGCAGTTCTTC | TRBD2 | . | TRBJ2-1 | TRBV9
CATSIGFMGTEAFF | TGTGCCACCAGCATCGGGTTCATGGGCACTGAAGCTTTCTTT | . | few | TRBJ1-1 | TRBV15
CAWDGTQNQPQHF | TGTGCCTGGGACGGGACACAGAATCAGCCCCAGCATTTT | . | once | TRBJ1-5 | TRBV30
CATSRVDRAFYEQYF | TGTGCCACCAGCAGAGTTGACAGGGCGTTCTACGAGCAGTACTTC | TRBD1 | . | TRBJ2-7 | TRBV15
CASSPWTASGANVLTF | TGCGCCAGCAGCCCGTGGACGGCTTCTGGGGCCAACGTCCTGACTTTC | . | once | TRBJ2-6 | TRBV5-1
CASSLAGTSTDTQYF | TGTGCCAGCAGCTTAGCAGGGACTAGCACAGATACGCAGTATTTT | . | . | TRBJ2-3 | TRBV7-9
CASSYSGFYNEQFF | TGTGCCAGCAGCTACTCGGGATTCTACAATGAGCAGTTCTTC | . | few | TRBJ2-1 | TRBV7-6
CASSYRDRGGNEQFF | TGTGCCAGCAGTTACCGGGACAGGGGGGGCAATGAGCAGTTCTTC | TRBD1 | . | TRBJ2-1 | TRBV6-6
CASRNLNEKLFF | TGTGCCAGCAGGAATCTTAATGAAAAACTGTTTTTT | . | few | TRBJ1-4 | TRBV2
CSVVGTGGAWHTEAFF | TGCAGCGTTGTTGGGACAGGGGGCGCGTGGCACACTGAAGCTTTCTTT | TRBD1 | . | TRBJ1-1 | TRBV29-1
CASRGSEDRETQYF | TGCGCCAGCAGGGGCAGCGAGGACCGAGAGACCCAGTACTTC | . | . | TRBJ2-5 | TRBV4-1
CASSFYGLKGNEQYF | TGCGCCAGCAGCTTTTACGGGCTTAAGGGCAACGAGCAGTACTTC | . | . | TRBJ2-7 | TRBV5-1
CASSFFRGSYEQYF | TGTGCCAGCAGCTTCTTCAGGGGCTCCTACGAGCAGTACTTC | . | once | TRBJ2-7 | TRBV7-8
CASSPVLTGTEAFF | TGTGCCAGCAGCCCCGTACTAACGGGCACTGAAGCTTTCTTT | . | . | TRBJ1-1 | TRBV9
CSVAVAGGPNEQFF | TGCAGCGTTGCAGTAGCGGGGGGGCCTAATGAGCAGTTCTTC | TRBD2 | . | TRBJ2-1 | TRBV29-1
CASSQEARLAGNHEQYF | TGCGCCAGCAGCCAAGAGGCCCGGCTAGCGGGAAACCACGAGCAGTACTTC | TRBD2 | . | TRBJ2-7 | TRBV4-3
CASSLTGTGFNEQFF | TGTGCCAGCAGCTTAACGGGGACAGGGTTCAATGAGCAGTTCTTC | TRBD1 | . | TRBJ2-1 | TRBV7-3
CASSPDRTETQYF | TGTGCCAGCAGTCCAGACCGAACGGAGACCCAGTACTTC | . | . | TRBJ2-5 | TRBV7-9
CASSPLSTGELFF | TGTGCCAGCTCACCGTTGAGTACCGGGGAGCTGTTTTTT | . | . | TRBJ2-2 | TRBV18
CASSSRDSTYEQYF | TGTGCCAGCAGTTCTAGGGACAGTACCTACGAGCAGTACTTC | TRBD1 | few | TRBJ2-7 | TRBV6-5
CASSYRGVVGTGELFF | TGTGCCAGCAGTTACAGAGGGGTTGTTGGGACCGGGGAGCTGTTTTTT | . | . | TRBJ2-2 | TRBV6-5
CASSPNSNQPQHF | TGTGCCAGCTCACCTAACAGCAATCAGCCCCAGCATTTT | . | few | TRBJ1-5 | TRBV18
CAEGTVNYGYTF | TGTGCCGAAGGGACAGTCAACTATGGCTACACCTTC | TRBD1 | few | TRBJ1-2 | TRBV2
CASSFLETGHYNEQFF | TGTGCCAGCAGCTTCCTCGAGACAGGCCACTACAATGAGCAGTTCTTC | . | . | TRBJ2-1 | TRBV11-2
CASSPSGLGLDTQYF | TGTGCCAGCAGCCCTAGCGGGCTCGGGCTAGATACGCAGTATTTT | TRBD2 | once | TRBJ2-3 | TRBV11-2
CASSSVTGGDGYTF | TGTGCCAGCAGCTCCGTGACAGGGGGCGACGGCTACACCTTC | TRBD1 | few | TRBJ1-2 | TRBV7-9
CASSSGGDHTEAFF | TGTGCCAGCAGCTCCGGGGGGGACCACACTGAAGCTTTCTTT | . | . | TRBJ1-1 | TRBV9
CASSPRGLRSSYEQYF | TGTGCCAGCAGCCCCCGGGGACTTAGGAGCTCCTACGAGCAGTACTTC | . | . | TRBJ2-7 | TRBV7-2
CASSYPDVYNEQFF | TGTGCCAGCAGTTACCCGGACGTCTACAATGAGCAGTTCTTC | . | . | TRBJ2-1 | TRBV6-6
CASSPTGGNSYEQYF | TGTGCCAGCAGCCCGACGGGGGGAAACTCCTACGAGCAGTACTTC | TRBD2 | . | TRBJ2-7 | TRBV7-6
CASSPDQETQYF | TGTGCCAGCAGTCCGGACCAAGAGACCCAGTACTTC | . | . | TRBJ2-5 | TRBV6-5
CASSNSYSYEQYF | TGTGCCAGCAGCAACAGTTACTCCTACGAGCAGTACTTC | . | . | TRBJ2-7 | TRBV6-1
CASSSTGTNQPQHF | TGTGCCAGCAGCTCGACAGGGACCAATCAGCCCCAGCATTTT | TRBD1 | . | TRBJ1-5 | TRBV5-6
CASSKDRKTQYF | TGTGCCAGCAGCAAAGACAGGAAGACCCAGTACTTC | . | . | TRBJ2-5 | TRBV21-1
CASSYSKGLASYEQYF | TGTGCCAGCAGTTACTCGAAGGGACTAGCCAGCTACGAGCAGTACTTC | TRBD2 | . | TRBJ2-7 | TRBV10-3
CASSPHRAQNEKLFF | TGCGCCAGCAGTCCCCACAGGGCACAAAATGAAAAACTGTTTTTT | . | few | TRBJ1-4 | TRBV23-1
CASSSLTATLPYEQYF | TGTGCCAGCAGCTCCCTGACAGCTACCCTACCCTACGAGCAGTACTTC | . | . | TRBJ2-7 | TRBV7-9
CASSSGQGANEQYF | TGCGCCAGCAGCTCGGGACAGGGGGCAAACGAGCAGTACTTC | TRBD1 | . | TRBJ2-7 | TRBV5-1
CASSYSIAPGANVLTF | TGTGCCAGCAGTTACTCGATCGCGCCCGGGGCCAACGTCCTGACTTTC | . | . | TRBJ2-6 | TRBV6-5
CASRLGTSGGEQYF | TGCGCCAGCAGACTCGGGACTAGCGGGGGCGAGCAGTACTTC | TRBD2 | . | TRBJ2-7 | TRBV5-1
CASSLTPEGTQYF | TGTGCCAGCAGCTTGACCCCCGAGGGGACCCAGTACTTC | . | . | TRBJ2-5 | TRBV5-5
CASSVDLDQETQYF | TGTGCCAGCAGCGTAGACTTGGATCAAGAGACCCAGTACTTC | . | . | TRBJ2-5 | TRBV9
CATSRTRGAVNEKLFF | TGTGCCACCAGCAGGACCCGGGGGGCAGTTAATGAAAAACTGTTTTTT | . | . | TRBJ1-4 | TRBV15
CASSLRQLDYGYTF | TGTGCCAGCAGCCTTAGGCAGTTGGACTATGGCTACACCTTC | . | . | TRBJ1-2 | TRBV14
CASSLASVYEQYF | TGTGCCAGCAGCTTGGCTAGCGTCTACGAGCAGTACTTC | . | . | TRBJ2-7 | TRBV5-4
CASSLEGDTQYF | TGTGCCAGCAGCTTAGAAGGGGATACGCAGTATTTT | . | few | TRBJ2-3 | TRBV7-2
CASNRGDQPQHF | TGTGCCAGTAACAGGGGGGATCAGCCCCAGCATTTT | TRBD1 | . | TRBJ1-5 | TRBV19
CASSPWIGGTGELFF | TGCGCCAGCAGCCCGTGGATCGGGGGGACCGGGGAGCTGTTTTTT | TRBD2 | few | TRBJ2-2 | TRBV5-1
CASSQQTANYGYTF | TGTGCCAGCAGTCAACAGACGGCGAACTATGGCTACACCTTC | . | . | TRBJ1-2 | TRBV5-4
CASSEGLAFTGELFF | TGTGCCAGCAGTGAGGGACTAGCTTTCACCGGGGAGCTGTTTTTT | TRBD2 | few | TRBJ2-2 | TRBV2
CASRMRGTTDTQYF | TGTGCCAGTAGGATGAGGGGCACGACAGATACGCAGTATTTT | . | . | TRBJ2-3 | TRBV19
CASSPYLGTANIQYF | TGCGCCAGCAGCCCTTACTTAGGGACAGCAAACATTCAGTACTTC | TRBD1 | . | TRBJ2-4 | TRBV5-1
CASSLGPERVSGYTF | TGTGCCAGCAGCTTAGGCCCGGAGAGGGTTTCTGGCTACACCTTC | . | . | TRBJ1-2 | TRBV11-2